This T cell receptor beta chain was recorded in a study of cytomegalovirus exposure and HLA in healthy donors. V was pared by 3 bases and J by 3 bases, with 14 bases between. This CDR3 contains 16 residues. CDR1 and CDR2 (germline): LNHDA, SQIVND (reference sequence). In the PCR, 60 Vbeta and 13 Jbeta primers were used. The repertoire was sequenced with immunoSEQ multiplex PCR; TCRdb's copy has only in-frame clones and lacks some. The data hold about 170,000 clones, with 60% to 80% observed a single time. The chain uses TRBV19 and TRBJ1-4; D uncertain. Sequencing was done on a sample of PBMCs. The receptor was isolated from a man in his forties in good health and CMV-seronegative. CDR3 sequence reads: CASSMGEGPANEKLFF. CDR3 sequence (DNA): TGTGCCAGTAGTATGGGAGAGGGCCCGGCTAATGAAAAACTGTTTTTT.